This TCR beta chain is drawn from a study of shared clonotypes between healthy human individuals (dated by TCRdb to about 2020). About the full investigation: The cohort comprised a couple of women and a few men aged 18 to 49 years. The study deeply sequenced blood TCR repertoires of roughly five healthy adults to estimate repertoire size and the extent of clonotype sharing between individuals. Different laboratories and diverse techniques were used to prepare libraries and sequence TCR repertoires, to increase sequencing depth and limit assay-specific biases. Per donor, leukapheresis produced somewhere between about 0.94 and 9 billion PBMCs. The research as a whole found: Because the study included only a small number of donors, the genetic and exposure-history diversity represented was limited. Sampling was restricted to blood, and TCR repertoires in tissue are likely to differ from TCR repertoires in blood. Pairwise subsampling led to the expectation that sequencing depth would affect the degree of clonotype sharing among donors.

Using the deep immunoSEQ assay, TCR CDR3 regions were amplified from genomic DNA by multiplex PCR. Extracted genomic DNA from each cell subset was spread evenly across all wells of several immunoSEQ 96-well plates, with each plate serving as a replicate. For unsorted PBMC, each replicate PCR was loaded with about 270 ng genomic DNA, equivalent to approximately 33,000 T cell genomes. Ten immunoSEQ deep assay plates were used to sequence unsorted PBMC genomic DNA. The purified libraries were quantified using a Qubit 3.0 fluorometer, sized with a Bioanalyzer 2100, and then quantified again using the KAPA Library Quantification kit. Every immunoSEQ 96-well plate was sequenced on a separate single-read 150-cycle Illumina NextSeq 550 flow cell. Per the original workflow: The immunoSEQ output contained only junctional sequences without quality scores, so filtering could not match that applied to full-length reads. Sequences were annotated with PyIR, a Python wrapper for IgBLAST v1.9, and V/J genes and CDR3 were assigned using IMGT germline references. Any read was removed if the V/J assignment was weak (E-value above 1e-6), the CDR3 was missing, or the read contained stop codons, out-of-frame junctions, or ambiguous translated residues. A V3J clonotype was defined by an identical inferred V gene, J gene, and CDR3 amino acid sequence. The percentage overlap between two repertoires was calculated by dividing the number of shared unique clonotypes by the size of the smaller repertoire. Repertoire richness was assessed with RTK rarefaction, the Chao1 estimator, and Recon v2.1 estimates of unobserved clonotypes. The clones in this table, taken by TCRdb from immuneACCESS, are in-frame only. Not every clone is retained; where verified, under half of the shortfall comes from an unresolved V gene, and the cause of the rest is unknown. The DNA was the basis for D and trimming; V, J and clone size are from that table. In all, the sample holds 550,000 to 600,000 clones, and about 80% of those were seen once. Of the sample, 12% falls within the top ten clones.

The donors were healthy, HIV-negative adults with no recently reported acute infections or vaccinations. All donors were Caucasian adults living in Nashville, Tennessee, USA. For unsorted samples, approximately 81 million PBMCs were counted, and genomic DNA was extracted using the QIAamp DNA Blood Mini kit. Blood was obtained by leukapheresis, after which PBMCs were separated by Ficoll-Histopaque density gradient centrifugation and cryopreserved in liquid nitrogen vapor phase. In regard to this clone: Its recognized antigen is unknown. No base quality values were provided; no much bigger clone lies one nucleotide off.

The sequence came from a woman in her thirties or forties in good health. Some clones in this sample may be carry-over from other donors' samples. The sequencing sample was made of PBMCs.

The CDR3 region has the sequence CASSLGRRVNTGELFF. The DNA is as follows: TGTGCCAGCAGCTTAGGTCGCAGGGTGAACACCGGGGAGCTGTTTTTT. The chain couples TRBV7-2 to TRBJ2-2; TRBD1 is possibly the D segment (5 matching bases). V is clipped by 1 base and J by 1 base, and the sequence between their germline boundaries is 10 bases long. Inclusive of the bounding cysteine and phenylalanine, the CDR3 is 16 residues long. The entry retains the CDR3 DNA only, 48 bases that are in frame from base 1. For CDR1 and CDR2, the germline V gene lists SGHTA and FQGNSA.